The sequence of this T cell receptor beta chain was determined in a study of cytomegalovirus exposure and HLA in healthy donors. PCR primers comprised 60 Vbeta and 13 Jbeta primers. Clones were sequenced by immunoSEQ multiplex PCR, and TCRdb holds only the in-frame ones, with some missing. The sample carries approximately 95,000 clones, approximately 72% recorded once. The V gene's germline CDR1 is SGHDT and CDR2 YYEEEE. Trimming cost V 2 bases and J 5 bases, with 13 bases left between them. CDR3 length equals 14 residues. The rearrangement uses TRBV5-6 and TRBJ2-5, with a possible D match to TRBD1 (6 bases). This sequence was found in a woman between 35 and 50 years old in good health and CMV-seropositive. Sample: PBMCs. CDR3 loop: CASSFFSDRETQYF. The CDR3 bases are TGTGCCAGCAGCTTCTTTAGTGACAGGGAGACCCAGTACTTC. The full variable domain, its missing parts supplied by reference TRBV5-6 and TRBJ2-5, is DAGVTQSPTHLIKTRGQQVTLRCSPKSGHDTVSWYQQALGQGPQFIFQYYEEEERQRGNFPDRFSGHQFPNYSSELNVNALLLGDSALYLCASSFFSDRETQYFGPGTRLLVL.